The 32 T cell receptor beta chains given below trace back to one sample, sequenced in a study of T cells in Graves' hyperthyroidism and ophthalmopathy. The TCR beta CDR3 regions underwent amplification using RNA transcripts as the source. Initially, a first-round RT-PCR of the TCR CDR3 employed the HTBI primer set. In TCRdb, the multiplex PCR reads were re-called with MiXCR into one record per CDR3 protein. Counted here are 450,000 to 600,000 distinct CDR3 sequences, around 13% occurring once; the ten biggest clones make up approximately 15%. Material: blood. All receptors come from a woman in her thirties or forties with Graves' hyperthyroidism.

The chain links TRBV20-1 to TRBJ2-1; 8 bases are shared with TRBD1. The trim removed 5 bases at V and 4 bases at J, leaving 7 bases unmatched. Germline CDR1 reads DFQATT; CDR2 reads SNEGSKA (reference sequence). There are 14 residues in the CDR3. The CDR3 sequence is CSAVTGGLYNEQFF. The CDR3 DNA follows: TGCAGTGCTGTCACAGGGGGTCTATACAATGAGCAGTTCTTC.

This clonotype was counted at least ten times. The chain employs TRBV18 and TRBJ2-7; D is tentatively TRBD1 or TRBD2 (7 bases each). Germline CDR1 KGHSH, CDR2 LQKENI. V was pared by 3 bases and J by 3 bases, with 12 bases between. The CDR3 totals 14 residues. Here the CDR3 reads CASSPDREGYEQYF. CDR3 DNA: TGTGCCAGCTCACCCGACAGGGAGGGCTACGAGCAGTACTTC.

This clonotype was detected ten times or more. This chain uses TRBV7-2 with TRBJ2-7; D might be TRBD1 (6 bases). Germline V lookup: CDR1 SGHTA, CDR2 FQGNSA. V dropped 5 bases and J dropped 1 base, with 15 bases sitting between them. This CDR3 has 15 residues. Written as DNA, the CDR3 is TGTGCCAGCAGCCCCCCCCCCGGGACATCCTACGAGCAGTACTTC. Translating gives CASSPPPGTSYEQYF. The variable domain in full, with the rest retrieved from reference TRBV7-2 and TRBJ2-7, is GAGVSQSPSNKVTEKGKDVELRCDPISGHTALYWYRQSLGQGLEFLIYFQGNSAPDKSGLPSDRFSAERTGGSVSTLTIQRTQQEDSAVYLCASSPPPGTSYEQYFGPGTRLTVT.

The chain carries TRBV27 and TRBJ1-5; TRBD1 matches at 11 bases. The CDR3 sequence is 15 residues long. With V trimmed by 6 bases and J by 6 bases, 7 bases remained unmatched. CDR1 MNHEY and CDR2 SMNVEV come from the germline V gene (reference sequence). Written as DNA, the CDR3 is TGTGCCAGCAGGGCCGGGACAGGGGGGCGTCAGCCCCAGCATTTT. This gives the protein CASRAGTGGRQPQHF.

The J gene is TRBJ2-5, the V gene TRBV7-9, with 8 bases identical to TRBD2. This CDR3 spans 15 amino acids. The V and J ends lost 6 bases and 4 bases, in that order; junction bases with no gene match: 10. The germline CDR1 and CDR2 sequences are SEHNR and FQNEAQ (reference sequence). The CDR3 DNA reads TGTGCCAGCAGTCCCGGGGGGGTTCTAGGAGAGACCCAGTACTTC. Residues: CASSPGGVLGETQYF. Combining the CDR3 with reference TRBV7-9 and TRBJ2-5 gives the whole variable domain DTGVSQNPRHKITKRGQNVTFRCDPISEHNRLYWYRQTLGQGPEFLTYFQNEAQLEKSRLLSDRFSAERPKGSFSTLEIQRTEQGDSAMYLCASSPGGVLGETQYFGPGTRLLVL.

V usage is TRBV20-1 and J usage is TRBJ2-1; D may be TRBD1 (6 bases). V gave up 4 bases and J gave up 2 bases, with 9 bases separating them. Germline V CDR1 and CDR2: DFQATT, SNEGSKA (reference sequence). The CDR3 runs to 13 residues. The CDR3 loop is CSATGDAYNEQFF. The CDR3 bases are TGCAGTGCTACAGGGGACGCCTACAATGAGCAGTTCTTC.

Details on this clonotype: A much larger clone differs from this one at a single base, so this may be a read error. This chain joins TRBV30 and TRBJ2-7, with TRBD1 matching over 7 bases. The germline V gene encodes CDR1 GTSNPN and CDR2 SVGIG (reference sequence). CDR3 size: 14 residues. The CDR3 is CAWTGQESSYGQYF. CDR3 sequence (DNA): TGTGCCTGGACAGGACAGGAAAGCTCCTACGGGCAGTACTTC. Using reference TRBV30 and TRBJ2-7 for the parts outside the CDR3, the full variable domain is SQTIHQWPATLVQPVGSPLSLECTVEGTSNPNLYWYRQAAGRGLQLLFYSVGIGQISSEVPQNLSASRPQDRQFILSSKKLLLSDSGFYLCAWTGQESSYGQYFGPGTRLTVT.

This rearrangement joins TRBV19 to TRBJ2-1; no definite D call. Trimming shortened V by 0 bases and J by 6 bases, and 6 bases separated the two germline ends. Looked up from germline, CDR1 is LNHDA and CDR2 is SQIVND (reference sequence). This CDR3 is 13 amino acids long. The CDR3 DNA reads as TGTGCCAGTAGTATAGATCTGGCCAATGAGCAGTTCTTC. This encodes CASSIDLANEQFF.

This clonotype was seen ten or more times. This sequence joins TRBV7-8 and TRBJ2-1; D not resolved. This CDR3 has 13 residues. V was pared by 2 bases and J by 7 bases, with 9 bases between. Germline CDR1 and CDR2: SGHVS and FQNEAQ. The CDR3 bases are TGTGCCAGCAGCTTAAATTCTGTTAATGAGCAGTTCTTC. This translates into CASSLNSVNEQFF.

This clonotype appeared a few times. The CDR3 spells CASSLSRGTGNTIYF. The CDR3 coding sequence is TGCGCCAGCAGCTTGTCTCGGGGGACGGGAAACACCATATATTTT. V is TRBV5-1 and J is TRBJ1-3, with D perhaps TRBD1 (5 bases). The CDR3 totals 15 residues. V was cut by 1 base and J by 4 bases, with 12 bases left in between. CDR1 and CDR2 (germline): SGHRS, YFSETQ.

This clonotype was seen many times. The rearrangement uses TRBV2 and TRBJ1-1, with no clear D. V was cut by 6 bases and J by 7 bases, with 9 bases left in between. From germline, CDR1 is SNHLY and CDR2 FYNNEI. The CDR3 runs 11 residues. CDR3 amino acids: CASRAVIEAFF. The CDR3 DNA reads TGTGCCAGCAGGGCGGTAATTGAAGCTTTCTTT.

Only a few counts were recorded for this clonotype. The chain joins TRBV28 to TRBJ2-7, with D uncertain. In germline, CDR1 is MDHEN, CDR2 SYDVKM. Trimming shortened V by 8 bases and J by 3 bases, and 5 bases separated the two germline ends. CDR3 size: 10 residues. The CDR3 reads CASADYEQYF. The CDR3 nucleotides are TGTGCCAGCGCGGACTACGAGCAGTACTTC.

The chain employs TRBV27 and TRBJ2-6; TRBD1 agrees at 9 bases. Germline values: CDR1 MNHEY, CDR2 SMNVEV (reference sequence). V was pared by 1 base and J by 3 bases, with 10 bases of the junction left unmatched. This CDR3 is 19 amino acids long. This chain's CDR3 is CASSLFGTGYLYGANVLTF. CDR3 bases: TGTGCCAGCAGTTTATTTGGGACAGGGTATCTTTATGGGGCCAACGTCCTGACTTTC.

This clonotype was counted many times. The genes are TRBV6-1 and TRBJ1-2; D perhaps matches TRBD1 (6 bases). The CDR3 length is 15 residues. Germline V gene lookup returns CDR1 MNHNS and CDR2 SASEGT. Trimming pared 6 bases from V and 2 bases from J, leaving 16 bases between. In DNA, the CDR3 is TGTGCCAGCAGGGCGTCCGCTACAGGGAACTATGGCTACACCTTC. Its protein is CASRASATGNYGYTF.

This clonotype was seen at least ten times. The rearrangement joins TRBV12-3 or TRBV12-4 to TRBJ1-1; 8 nucleotides match TRBD1. The trim removed 7 bases at V and 0 bases at J, leaving 4 bases unmatched. This CDR3 comprises 14 residues. The CDR3 nucleotides are TGTGCCAGCACTCGGACAGGGATGAACACTGAAGCTTTCTTT. Its translation is CASTRTGMNTEAFF.

The chain has TRBV9 and TRBJ2-7, with D maybe TRBD1 (5 bases). V lost 0 bases to trimming and J lost 0 bases, with 10 bases between them. The CDR3 spans 15 residues. Per germline, CDR1 SGDLS and CDR2 YYNGEE. The CDR3 spells CASSVGRAVSYEQYF. The CDR3 bases are TGTGCCAGCAGCGTAGGCAGGGCTGTCTCCTACGAGCAGTACTTC. The full variable domain, in which reference TRBV9 and TRBJ2-7 provide the parts outside the CDR3, is DSGVTQTPKHLITATGQRVTLRCSPRSGDLSVYWYQQSLDQGLQFLIQYYNGEERAKGNILERFSAQQFPDLHSELNLSSLELGDSALYFCASSVGRAVSYEQYFGPGTRLTVT.

The gene calls are TRBV13 and TRBJ2-7; 10 bases are a match to TRBD2. With 5 bases clipped from V and 4 bases from J, the junction kept 5 bases outside the gene matches. Germline CDR1 PRHDT, CDR2 FYEKMQ (reference sequence). The CDR3 is 14 amino acids. CDR3 bases: TGTGCCAGCAGCCCTAGCGGGAGAGGGTACGAGCAGTACTTC. The encoded protein is CASSPSGRGYEQYF.

This chain links TRBV9 with TRBJ2-1; the D is unclear. The CDR3 covers 16 residues. With 4 bases removed from V and 4 bases from J, the gap between germline ends came to 18 bases. The germline V gene encodes CDR1 SGDLS and CDR2 YYNGEE. The CDR3 spells CASSPSMNVGYNEQFF. The CDR3 DNA sequence: TGTGCCAGCAGCCCCAGCATGAATGTCGGTTACAATGAGCAGTTCTTC.

This clonotype was counted at least ten times. The chain uses TRBV12-3 or TRBV12-4 and TRBJ2-7, with TRBD1 identical over 8 bases. Trimming removed 5 bases from V and 1 base from J; junction bases left unmatched: 4. The CDR3 runs 14 residues. The CDR3 sequence: CASSRTGTSYEQYF. For the CDR3, the DNA is TGTGCCAGCAGTCGGACAGGGACTTCCTACGAGCAGTACTTC.

This clonotype showed up just a few times. V is TRBV5-1 and J is TRBJ2-2, with D tentatively TRBD2 (6 bases). Germline loops: CDR1 SGHRS, CDR2 YFSETQ. The ends were cut back, 1 base at V and 1 base at J, with 11 bases in the middle. The CDR3 has 16 amino acids. The CDR3 nucleotides are TGCGCCAGCAGCTTGCTGGGTAGCGGGAACACCGGGGAGCTGTTTTTT. It codes for CASSLLGSGNTGELFF.

In this sample, this clonotype turned up many times. The chain combines TRBV7-9 with TRBJ2-5, with D hard to call. The CDR3 covers 13 residues. Germline V gene lookup returns CDR1 SEHNR and CDR2 FQNEAQ (reference sequence). V was pared by 0 bases and J by 5 bases, with 7 bases between. In DNA, the CDR3 is TGTGCCAGCAGCTTAGCAACTACGGAGACCCAGTACTTC. The encoded protein is CASSLATTETQYF.

A word on this clonotype: A read error may explain this, as a much larger clone is one base away. The rearrangement uses TRBV20-1 and TRBJ1-6; a weak D match, TRBD1 (6 bases). The V gene's germline CDR1 is DFQATT and CDR2 SNEGSKA (reference sequence). V lost 6 bases to trimming and J lost 7 bases, with 16 bases between them. The CDR3 has 14 residues. CDR3 sequence reads: CSARQGYKNSPLHF. CDR3 nucleotide sequence: TGCAGTGCACGTCAGGGGTACAAAAATTCACCCCTCCACTTT.

This clonotype was seen repeatedly, ten times or more. The chain employs TRBV28 and TRBJ1-1; TRBD1 aligns across 7 bases. V lost 3 bases and J lost 4; bases outside the gene matches: 11. The CDR3 has 16 residues. Germline CDR1 reads MDHEN; CDR2 reads SYDVKM. The CDR3 spells CASSFNNMAGGTEAFF. The CDR3 nucleotides read TGTGCCAGCAGTTTCAATAATATGGCAGGGGGCACTGAAGCTTTCTTT.

As regards this clonotype: Germline is not matched at one junction end, which may reflect a read error. The chain joins TRBV20-1 to TRBJ2-7, with D unresolved. Looked up from germline, CDR1 is DFQATT and CDR2 is SNEGSKA (reference sequence). The CDR3 totals 13 residues. Here the CDR3 DNA reads TGCAGTGCTAGTAATTCGGGTAACTTCGAGCAGTGCTTC. This codes for CSASNSGNFEQCF.

This clonotype showed up many times. The genes are TRBV12-3 or TRBV12-4 and TRBJ1-1; D not certain. The germline V and J ends were trimmed by 10 bases and 4 bases, with 10 bases remaining between them. The CDR3 runs to 11 residues. The CDR3: CAIIRGTEAFF. The CDR3 DNA follows: TGTGCCATCATACGGGGCACTGAAGCTTTCTTT.

This clonotype was observed at least ten times. The rearrangement joins TRBV2 to TRBJ2-1, with D perhaps matching TRBD1 or TRBD2 (6 bases each). Germline loops: CDR1 SNHLY, CDR2 FYNNEI. V gave up 0 bases and J gave up 7 bases, with 16 bases separating them. The CDR3 length is 16 residues. The CDR3 DNA reads TGTGCCAGCAGTGAAGCTGTAGGGAAGGGGGGTAATGAGCAGTTCTTC. This gives the protein CASSEAVGKGGNEQFF.

This clonotype was recorded a few times. This sequence joins TRBV6-1 and TRBJ1-1, with D perhaps TRBD1 (5 bases). Germline assignment: CDR1 MNHNS and CDR2 SASEGT. The germline V and J ends were trimmed by 5 bases and 0 bases, with 22 bases remaining between them. This CDR3 region has 18 residues. The CDR3 here is CASSTRPRDVNMNTEAFF. The CDR3 DNA reads as TGTGCCAGCAGTACACGACCCCGGGACGTTAACATGAACACTGAAGCTTTCTTT.

This clonotype was observed a handful of times. The genes are TRBV3-1 and TRBJ2-1; 8 nucleotides align to TRBD2. The CDR3 has 15 amino acids. V lost 5 bases, J lost 0 bases, and 3 bases stayed unmatched. Germline-derived CDR1 and CDR2 are LGHDT and YNNKEL (reference sequence). In DNA, the CDR3 is TGTGCCAGCAGCAACAGCGGGAGCTCCTACAATGAGCAGTTCTTC. It translates to CASSNSGSSYNEQFF.

The chain joins TRBV11-2 to TRBJ2-5, with TRBD2 matching over 7 bases. Losses at the gene ends were 3 bases for V and 5 bases for J; bases not matched to a gene: 12. The germline V gene encodes CDR1 SGHAT and CDR2 FQNNGV. The CDR3 loop spans 16 amino acids. CDR3 DNA: TGTGCCAGCAGCTTCAGCGGGACCAACCTTGGGGAGACCCAGTACTTC. Translation gives CASSFSGTNLGETQYF.

This clonotype has a count of ten or more. The chain links TRBV7-3 to TRBJ2-1; 7 bases agree with TRBD2. The CDR3 runs to 16 residues. CDR1 is SGHTA, CDR2 FQGTGA, per germline. Losses at the gene ends were 2 bases for V and 7 bases for J; bases not matched to a gene: 11. The CDR3 nucleotides are TGTGCCAGCAGCTTAGCCGGGACTACCCTCTATAATGAGCAGTTCTTC. The encoded protein is CASSLAGTTLYNEQFF.

The table lists this clonotype with a few counts. The rearrangement uses TRBV6-5 and TRBJ2-4; weak D call: TRBD1 (5 bases). The CDR3 is made up of 16 amino acids. Germline CDR1 reads MNHEY; CDR2 reads SVGAGI. Trimming removed 2 bases from V and 1 base from J, with 12 bases in between. CDR3 in amino acids: CASSYDSDWAKNIQYF. For the CDR3, the DNA is TGTGCCAGCAGTTACGACAGTGACTGGGCCAAAAACATTCAGTACTTC.

A note on this clonotype: The junction and the germline gene differ at one end; a read error may be behind it. V usage is TRBV7-2 and J usage is TRBJ2-1; TRBD1 is a possible D gene (5 bases). This CDR3 spans 15 amino acids. Looked up from germline, CDR1 is SGHTA and CDR2 is FQGNSA. For the CDR3, the DNA is TGTGCCAGCAGCTTAGGTCGGGTAGGGGCCAATGGGCAGTTCTTC. It specifies CASSLGRVGANGQFF.